The rows below give T cell receptor beta chains drawn from one sample of a study of T cells after posttransplantation cyclophosphamide. Using immunoSEQ multiplex PCR, the repertoire was profiled, and TCRdb retains in-frame clones only, with some absent. The sample records tens of thousands of clones, 90% to 95% being singletons. Material for sequencing was naive CD4+ T cells sorted from blood. The receptors were gathered from a man aged 30-40 years in good health and a related stem cell transplant donor. CDR3s include the opening cysteine and the closing phenylalanine or tryptophan. Fields, in order: J gene, clone size, CDR3 length, V gene, CDR3 protein. Clone size is not always given. Where it is, it says once, few, many or a class for expanded clones.

J: TRBJ1-1; size: -; length: 16; V: TRBV5-4; CDR3: CASSWTPRDTNTEAFF
J: TRBJ2-1; size: -; length: 15; V: TRBV28; CDR3: CASSLAGGNYNEQFF
J: TRBJ2-7; size: once; length: 15; V: TRBV25-1; CDR3: CASSEWGVLSYEQYF
J: TRBJ1-1; size: once; length: 15; V: TRBV27; CDR3: CASMINGGSSTEAFF
J: TRBJ2-7; size: -; length: 16; V: TRBV6-6; CDR3: CASSLGQGVLSYEQYF
J: TRBJ1-1; size: -; length: 14; V: TRBV6-1; CDR3: CASTSTGDYTEAFF
J: TRBJ2-7; size: -; length: 16; V: TRBV19; CDR3: CASSTQTGGLSGEQYF
J: TRBJ1-3; size: -; length: 14; V: TRBV19; CDR3: CASSRPGQGNTIYF
J: TRBJ2-3; size: once; length: 15; V: TRBV13; CDR3: CASSPRLAVTDTQYF
J: TRBJ2-1; size: -; length: 15; V: TRBV5-4; CDR3: CASSPRRGGLNEQFF